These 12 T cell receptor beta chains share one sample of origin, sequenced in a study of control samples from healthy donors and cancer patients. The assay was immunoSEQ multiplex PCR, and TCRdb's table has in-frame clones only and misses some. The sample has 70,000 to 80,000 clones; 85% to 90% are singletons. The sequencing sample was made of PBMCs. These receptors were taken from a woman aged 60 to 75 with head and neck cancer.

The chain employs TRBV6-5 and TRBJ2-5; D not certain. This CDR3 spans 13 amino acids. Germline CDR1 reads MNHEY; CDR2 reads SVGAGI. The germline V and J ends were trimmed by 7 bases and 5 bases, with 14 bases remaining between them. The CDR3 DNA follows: TGTGCCAGCACCCCCAGGTTGTGGGAGACCCAGTACTTC. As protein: CASTPRLWETQYF.

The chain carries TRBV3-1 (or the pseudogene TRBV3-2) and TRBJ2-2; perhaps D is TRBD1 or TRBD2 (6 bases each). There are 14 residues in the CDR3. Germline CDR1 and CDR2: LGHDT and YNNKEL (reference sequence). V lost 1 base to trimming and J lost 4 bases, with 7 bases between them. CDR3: CASSQGGATGELFF. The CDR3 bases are TGTGCCAGCAGCCAAGGGGGGGCCACCGGGGAGCTGTTTTTT.

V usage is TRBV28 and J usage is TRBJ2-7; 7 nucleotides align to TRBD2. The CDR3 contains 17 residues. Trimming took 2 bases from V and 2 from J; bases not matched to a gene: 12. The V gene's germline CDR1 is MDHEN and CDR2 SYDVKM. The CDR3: CASSLLVGGSFPYEQYF. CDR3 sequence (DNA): TGTGCCAGCAGTTTACTTGTGGGCGGGAGTTTCCCCTACGAGCAGTACTTC.

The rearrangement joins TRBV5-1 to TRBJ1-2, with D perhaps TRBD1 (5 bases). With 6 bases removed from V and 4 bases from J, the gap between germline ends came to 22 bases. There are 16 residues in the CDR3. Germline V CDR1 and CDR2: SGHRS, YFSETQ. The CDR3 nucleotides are TGCGCCAGCACAAAAACCGGGACCCCGGACGGCTATGGCTACACCTTC. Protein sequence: CASTKTGTPDGYGYTF.

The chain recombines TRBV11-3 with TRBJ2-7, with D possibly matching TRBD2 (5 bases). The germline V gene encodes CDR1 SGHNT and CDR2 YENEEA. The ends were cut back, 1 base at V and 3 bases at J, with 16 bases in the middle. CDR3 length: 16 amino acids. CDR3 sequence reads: CASSLGSPGYYYEQYF. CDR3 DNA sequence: TGTGCCAGCAGCTTAGGATCCCCGGGGTACTACTACGAGCAGTACTTC.

CDR3 in DNA: TGTGCCAGCACCCTACAGGGGAGAGGCAATCAGCCCCAGCATTTT. The encoded protein is CASTLQGRGNQPQHF. The chain recombines TRBV28 with TRBJ1-5, with 7 bases fitting TRBD1. Per germline, CDR1 MDHEN and CDR2 SYDVKM. V shed 7 bases and J 2 bases; nucleotides not matched to a gene: 8. The CDR3 contains 15 residues.

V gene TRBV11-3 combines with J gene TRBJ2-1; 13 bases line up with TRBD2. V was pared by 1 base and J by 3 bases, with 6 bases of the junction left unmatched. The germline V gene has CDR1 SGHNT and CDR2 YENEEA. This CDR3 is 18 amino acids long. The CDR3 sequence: CASSLGGTSGTHYNEQFF. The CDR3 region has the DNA TGTGCCAGCAGCTTAGGAGGGACTAGCGGGACCCACTACAATGAGCAGTTCTTC.

Written as DNA, the CDR3 is TGTGCCAGCAGTTATACCCGGGAGCAGTTCTTC. It translates to CASSYTREQFF. This rearrangement joins TRBV12-3 or TRBV12-4 to TRBJ2-1; D is unresolved. The CDR3 consists of 11 residues. Trimming took 4 bases from V and 10 from J, leaving 8 bases between them.

For the CDR3, the DNA is TGTGCCAGCAGCTTAGATAGAAACAATGAGCAGTTCTTC. Translating gives CASSLDRNNEQFF. The chain uses TRBV7-2 and TRBJ2-1, with D unresolved. The CDR3 has 13 residues. Germline V lookup: CDR1 SGHTA, CDR2 FQGNSA. Trimming stripped 1 base from V and 5 bases from J, with 6 bases between.

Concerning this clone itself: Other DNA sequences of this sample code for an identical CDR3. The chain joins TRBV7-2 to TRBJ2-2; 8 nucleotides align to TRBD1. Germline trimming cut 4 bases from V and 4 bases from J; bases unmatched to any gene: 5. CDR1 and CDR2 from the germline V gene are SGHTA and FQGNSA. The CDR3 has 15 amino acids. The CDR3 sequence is CASSSTGAGTGELFF. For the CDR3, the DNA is TGTGCCAGCAGCTCGACAGGGGCCGGCACCGGGGAGCTGTTTTTT.

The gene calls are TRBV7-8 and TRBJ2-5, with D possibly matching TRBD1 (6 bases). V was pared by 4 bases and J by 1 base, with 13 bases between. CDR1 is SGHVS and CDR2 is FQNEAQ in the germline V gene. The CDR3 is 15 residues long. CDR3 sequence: CASSWADSFQETQYF. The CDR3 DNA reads TGTGCCAGCAGCTGGGCGGACAGCTTCCAAGAGACCCAGTACTTC.

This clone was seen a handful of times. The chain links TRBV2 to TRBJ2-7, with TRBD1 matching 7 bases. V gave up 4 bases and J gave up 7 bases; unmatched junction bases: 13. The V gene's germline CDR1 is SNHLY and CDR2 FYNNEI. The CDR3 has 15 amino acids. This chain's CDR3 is CASSVRGGQFLEQYF. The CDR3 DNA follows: TGTGCCAGCAGTGTCCGTGGGGGACAGTTCCTAGAGCAGTACTTC.